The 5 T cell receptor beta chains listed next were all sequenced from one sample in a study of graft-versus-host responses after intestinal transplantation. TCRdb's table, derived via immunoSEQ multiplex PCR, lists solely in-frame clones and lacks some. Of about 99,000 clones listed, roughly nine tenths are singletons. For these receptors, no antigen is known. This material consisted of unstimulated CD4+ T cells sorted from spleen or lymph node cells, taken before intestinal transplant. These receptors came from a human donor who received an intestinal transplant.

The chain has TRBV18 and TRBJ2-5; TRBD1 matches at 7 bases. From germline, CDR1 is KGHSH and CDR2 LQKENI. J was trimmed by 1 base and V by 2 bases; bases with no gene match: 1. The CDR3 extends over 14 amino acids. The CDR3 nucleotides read TGTGCCAGCTCACCAAGGGACAGCCAAGAGACCCAGTACTTC. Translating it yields CASSPRDSQETQYF.

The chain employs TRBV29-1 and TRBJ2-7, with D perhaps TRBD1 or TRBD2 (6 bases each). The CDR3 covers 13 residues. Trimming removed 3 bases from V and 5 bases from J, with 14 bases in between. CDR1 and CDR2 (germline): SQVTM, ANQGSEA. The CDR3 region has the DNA TGCAGCGTTGATTGGGGGGCCGAGGACGAGCAGTACTTC. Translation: CSVDWGAEDEQYF.

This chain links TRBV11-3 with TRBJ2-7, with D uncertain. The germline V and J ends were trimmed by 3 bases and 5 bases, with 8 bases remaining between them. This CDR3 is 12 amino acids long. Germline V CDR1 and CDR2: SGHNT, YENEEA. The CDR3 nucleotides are TGTGCCAGCAGCTTGTTTCTGAACGAGCAGTACTTC. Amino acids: CASSLFLNEQYF. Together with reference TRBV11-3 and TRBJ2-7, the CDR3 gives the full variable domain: EAGVVQSPRYKIIEKKQPVAFWCNPISGHNTLYWYLQNLGQGPELLIRYENEEAVDDSQLPKDRFSAERLKGVDSTLKIQPAELGDSAVYLCASSLFLNEQYFGPGTRLTVT.

The CDR3 DNA reads as TGTGCCAGCAGTTCCCCGGACAGGGGGGAACGCTACACCTTC. Translation: CASSSPDRGERYTF. The V and J genes are TRBV27 and TRBJ1-2; the match to TRBD1 covers 10 bases. This CDR3 is built from 14 residues. V was pared by 4 bases and J by 9 bases, with 8 bases of the junction left unmatched. Germline CDR1 reads MNHEY; CDR2 reads SMNVEV (reference sequence).

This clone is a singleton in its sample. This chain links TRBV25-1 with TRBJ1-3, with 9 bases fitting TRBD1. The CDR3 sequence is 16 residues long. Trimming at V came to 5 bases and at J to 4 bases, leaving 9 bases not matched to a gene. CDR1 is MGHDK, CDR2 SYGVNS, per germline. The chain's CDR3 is CASSPSRQGEGNTIYF. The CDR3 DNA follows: TGTGCCAGCAGTCCATCTCGACAGGGGGAAGGAAACACCATATATTTT.